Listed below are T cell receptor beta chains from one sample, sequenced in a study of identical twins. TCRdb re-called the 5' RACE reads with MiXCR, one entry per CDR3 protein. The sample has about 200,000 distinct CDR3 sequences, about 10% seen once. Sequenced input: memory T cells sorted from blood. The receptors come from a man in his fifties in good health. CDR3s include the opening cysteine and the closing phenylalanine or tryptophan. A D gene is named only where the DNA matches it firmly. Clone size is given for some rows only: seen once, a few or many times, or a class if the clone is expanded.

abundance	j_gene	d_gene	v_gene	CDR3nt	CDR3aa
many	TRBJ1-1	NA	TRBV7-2	TGTGCCAGCAGCCCCGGTGGCCACGAAGCTTTCTTT	CASSPGGHEAFF
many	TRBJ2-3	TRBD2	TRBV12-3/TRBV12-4	TGTGCCAGCAGTTTAGCTCGACTAGCTGCAGATACGCAGTATTTT	CASSLARLAADTQYF
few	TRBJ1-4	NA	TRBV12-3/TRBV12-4	TGTGCCACCCAGAGACCGGGAGAAAAACTGTTTTTT	CATQRPGEKLFF
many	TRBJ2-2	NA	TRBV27	TGTGCCGGCCGTCAGGCCTGGAACACCGGGGAGCTGTTTTTT	CAGRQAWNTGELFF
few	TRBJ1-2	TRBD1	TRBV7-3	TGTGCCAGCAGCTTATTCGGGACAGGGGGCGATGGCTACACCTTC	CASSLFGTGGDGYTF
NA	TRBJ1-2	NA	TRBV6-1	TGTGCCAGCAGTGAAGCTTGGGACCCCCCTCGCTACACCTTC	CASSEAWDPPRYTF
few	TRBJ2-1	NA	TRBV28	TGTGCCAGCAGTTTAAACTCCCTTCAGCCCTACAATGAGCAGTTCTTC	CASSLNSLQPYNEQFF
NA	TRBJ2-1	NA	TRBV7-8	TGTGCCAGCAGCCCAGAAACAGGGGACTATTACAATGAGCAGTTCTTC	CASSPETGDYYNEQFF
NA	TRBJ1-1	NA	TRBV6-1	TGTGCCAGCAGTGCACGCAGGGCCGGGAACACTGAAGCTTTCTTT	CASSARRAGNTEAFF
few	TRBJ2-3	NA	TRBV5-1	TGCGCCAGCACCCAAGACGGTTATTCGGCCACAGATACGCAGTATTTT	CASTQDGYSATDTQYF
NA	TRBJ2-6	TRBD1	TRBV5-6	TGTGCCAGCAGCTTAGCCGGGACAGGGTTCTCTGGGGCCAACGTCCTGACTTTC	CASSLAGTGFSGANVLTF
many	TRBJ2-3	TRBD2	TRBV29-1	TGCAGCGCATCGACTAGCGGGGGCACAGATACGCAGTATTTT	CSASTSGGTDTQYF
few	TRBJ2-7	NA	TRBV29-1	TGCAGCGTACCCACTAGCCTCGGCCTTGGGCAGTACTTC	CSVPTSLGLGQYF
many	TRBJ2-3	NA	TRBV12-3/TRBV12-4	TGTGCCAGCAGTCCGAAGAGTGGAGATACGCAGTATTTT	CASSPKSGDTQYF
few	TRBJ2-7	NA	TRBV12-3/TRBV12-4	TGTGCCAGCAGTAAGGACGACTCCTACGAGCAGTACTTC	CASSKDDSYEQYF
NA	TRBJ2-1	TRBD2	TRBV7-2	TGTGCCAGCAGCTTGGCTAGCGGGGGGGGGCTTGGGGAGCAGTTCTTC	CASSLASGGGLGEQFF
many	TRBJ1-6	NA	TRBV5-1	TGCGCCAGCAGCTTGGCCGGGACACTGAGTGGTTCACCCCTCCACTTT	CASSLAGTLSGSPLHF
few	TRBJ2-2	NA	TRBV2	TGTGCCAGCATTTTTATGACCGGGGAGCTGTTTTTT	CASIFMTGELFF
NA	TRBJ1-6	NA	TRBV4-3	TGCGCCAGCAGCCAAGGGTCCCGGGTTCGCAATTCACCCCTCCACTTT	CASSQGSRVRNSPLHF
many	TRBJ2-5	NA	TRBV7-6	TGTGCCAGCAGCTACAAAGAGACCCAGTACTTC	CASSYKETQYF
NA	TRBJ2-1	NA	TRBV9	TGTGCCAGCAGCGTAGGGGTGGTGGGCAATGAGCAGTTCTTC	CASSVGVVGNEQFF
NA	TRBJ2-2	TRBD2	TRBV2	TGTGCCAGCAGTGAATTACCTAGCGGGAGGTGGAGCGGGGAGCTGTTTTTT	CASSELPSGRWSGELFF
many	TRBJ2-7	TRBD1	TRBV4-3	TGCGCCAGCAGCCAAGAGACAGGGGGATCCTACGAGCAGTACTTC	CASSQETGGSYEQYF
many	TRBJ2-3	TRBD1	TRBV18	TGTGCCAGCTCACCGGCAGGGGGACAGATCACAGATACGCAGTATTTT	CASSPAGGQITDTQYF
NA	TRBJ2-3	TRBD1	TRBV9	TGTGCCAGCAGCGCGACAGGGAGCACAGATACGCAGTATTTT	CASSATGSTDTQYF
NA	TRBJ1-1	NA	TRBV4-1	TGCGCCAGCAGCCTCCAGGGTCCGTCGGCTGAAGCTTTCTTT	CASSLQGPSAEAFF
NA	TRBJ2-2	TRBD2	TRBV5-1	TGCGCCAGCAGCTTTTCTGCTAGCGGGTCCGGGGAGCTGTTTTTT	CASSFSASGSGELFF
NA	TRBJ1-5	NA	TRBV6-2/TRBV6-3	TGTGCCAGCAGCCGCGAGAAGCTGTCCGTCAATCAGCCCCAGCATTTT	CASSREKLSVNQPQHF
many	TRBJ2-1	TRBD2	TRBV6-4	TGTGCCAGCAGTGAATGGGGGACTAGCGGCTATGAGCAGTTCTTC	CASSEWGTSGYEQFF
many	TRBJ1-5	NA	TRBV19	TGTGCCAGTAGAACGGCAGGGCCGAGCAATCAGCCCCAGCATTTT	CASRTAGPSNQPQHF
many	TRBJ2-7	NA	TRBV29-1	TGCAGCGTTGGGACGGACGCCTACGAGCAGTACTTC	CSVGTDAYEQYF
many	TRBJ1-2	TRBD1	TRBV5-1	TGCGCCAGCAGCTTCACCCATGGACAGGGGACCGGCTACACCTTC	CASSFTHGQGTGYTF
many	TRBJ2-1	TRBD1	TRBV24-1	TGTGCCGGTCTAGGGGACAGGGGATTTAATGAGCAGTTCTTC	CAGLGDRGFNEQFF
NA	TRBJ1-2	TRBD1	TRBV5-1	TGCGCCAGCACCTTATATACACAGGGGGCGCATCTCTCCTTC	CASTLYTQGAHLSF
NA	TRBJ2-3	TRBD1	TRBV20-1	TGCAGTGCTAGCTTAAGACAGGGGGCCGCAGATACGCAGTATTTT	CSASLRQGAADTQYF
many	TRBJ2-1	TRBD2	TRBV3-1	TGTGCCAGCAGCCAAGAAATAGGCCCCCGCCTAGCGGGACCACTAAGGAATGAGCAGTTCTTC	CASSQEIGPRLAGPLRNEQFF
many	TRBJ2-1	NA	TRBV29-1	TGCAGCGTTGAAGCCTTGTTATCGGGAAATGAGCAGTTCTTC	CSVEALLSGNEQFF
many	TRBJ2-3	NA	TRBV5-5	TGTGCCAGCAGCTCACCGCAGGGTATCACAGATACGCAGTATTTT	CASSSPQGITDTQYF
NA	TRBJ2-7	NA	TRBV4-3	TGCGCCAGCAGCCCCGGCTTTGGGGAAAGACTCGAGCAGTACTTC	CASSPGFGERLEQYF
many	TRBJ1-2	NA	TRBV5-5	TGTGCCAGCAGCTTAGCGAGAGATAACTATGGCTACACCTTC	CASSLARDNYGYTF
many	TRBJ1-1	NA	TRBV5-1	TGCGCCAGCAGCTTGGAATCAGGGAACACTGAAGCTTTCTTT	CASSLESGNTEAFF
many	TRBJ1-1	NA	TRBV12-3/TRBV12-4	TGTGCCAGCAGTTTCGACAGGAGGACTAACACTGAAGCTTTCTTT	CASSFDRRTNTEAFF
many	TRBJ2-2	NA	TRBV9	TGTGCCAGCAGCGTAGCCCCTTCAAGAGGGGAGCTGTTTTTT	CASSVAPSRGELFF
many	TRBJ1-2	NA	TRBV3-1	TGTGCCAGCAGCCAAGCGGTATTCGGGGCAGGCTACACCTTC	CASSQAVFGAGYTF
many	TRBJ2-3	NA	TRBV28	TGTGCCAGCAGTTTAAAGCTCCGGTATCTTAGCACAGATACGCAGTATTTT	CASSLKLRYLSTDTQYF
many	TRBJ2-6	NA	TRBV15	TGTGCCACCAGCAGAGGATCGCCAGGACTAACTGGGGCCAACGTCCTGACTTTC	CATSRGSPGLTGANVLTF
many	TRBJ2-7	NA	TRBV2	TGTGCCAGCAGTGAACAGGCGAGCTCCTACGAGCAGTACTTC	CASSEQASSYEQYF
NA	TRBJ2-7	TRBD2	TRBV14	TGTGCCAGCAGCCAAGGAGCGGGACTAGCCAGTGGGCAGTACTTC	CASSQGAGLASGQYF
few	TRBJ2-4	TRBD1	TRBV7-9	TGTGCCAGCAGCTATAAGGGACAGGGGGTGGTGAACATTCAGTACTTC	CASSYKGQGVVNIQYF
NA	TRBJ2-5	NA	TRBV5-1	TGCGCCAGCAGCTTAGGAGGACAAGAGTCCCAGTACTTC	CASSLGGQESQYF
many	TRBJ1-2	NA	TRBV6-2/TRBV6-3	TGTGCCAGCAGCCGACAGCAACTTCATCCCTATGGCTACACCTTC	CASSRQQLHPYGYTF
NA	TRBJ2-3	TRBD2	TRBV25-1	TGTGCCAGCACCAGAGCGGGAGGGCCGGGGGATACGCAGTATTTT	CASTRAGGPGDTQYF